The 24 T cell receptor beta chains in this list originate from one sample, sequenced in a study of blood T cell repertoires in COVID-19. Measured with immunoSEQ multiplex PCR; TCRdb has only the in-frame clones, and not every one. The sample has 210,000 or so clones; 88% are singletons. The sample consisted of PBMCs or T cells enriched from blood (not recorded which). The receptors here all came from a woman in her thirties who had been exposed to COVID-19.

The chain recombines TRBV11-3 with TRBJ2-5, with 8 bases that match TRBD2. The CDR3 has 16 residues. Germline V gives CDR1 SGHNT, CDR2 YENEEA. Unmatched junction bases numbered 15, after V lost 8 bases and J lost 4 bases. The CDR3 DNA sequence: TGTGCCAGCTCTCGAGCGGGAGAGGGGGGGCGAGAGACCCAGTACTTC. This sequence encodes CASSRAGEGGRETQYF.

The rearrangement uses TRBV9 and TRBJ2-2; the match to TRBD2 covers 12 bases. The CDR3 has 15 residues. Germline V lookup: CDR1 SGDLS, CDR2 YYNGEE. V lost 7 bases, J lost 3 bases, and 4 bases stayed unmatched. CDR3 bases: TGTGCCAGCGGCCGACTAGCGGGAGACACCGGGGAGCTGTTTTTT. Protein product: CASGRLAGDTGELFF.

The chain carries TRBV12-3 or TRBV12-4 and TRBJ2-1; D ambiguous. Trimming left V 2 bases short and J 7 bases short, with 3 bases between. The CDR3 consists of 11 residues. DNA of the CDR3: TGTGCCAGCAGTTTACTTAATGAGCAGTTCTTC. Residues: CASSLLNEQFF.

The chain combines TRBV18 with TRBJ1-2; maybe TRBD1 (6 bases). The CDR3 sequence is 13 residues long. Looked up from germline, CDR1 is KGHSH and CDR2 is LQKENI. V lost 3 bases to trimming and J lost 5 bases, with 10 bases between them. The CDR3 loop is CASSPLRGYGYTF. CDR3 nucleotide sequence: TGTGCCAGCTCACCTCTGAGGGGGTATGGCTACACCTTC.

The gene calls are TRBV3-1 (or the pseudogene TRBV3-2) and TRBJ1-6; D unclear. The ends were cut back, 4 bases at V and 10 bases at J, with 14 bases in the middle. The germline gives CDR1 LGHDT, CDR2 YNNKEL (reference sequence). The CDR3 has 14 residues. The CDR3 region has the DNA TGTGCCAGCAGCCTAAGGACGGGGATCTCACCCCTCCACTTT. Translation gives CASSLRTGISPLHF.

The rearrangement links TRBV24-1 to TRBJ1-5; TRBD1 aligns across 9 bases. The J segment lost 6 bases and the V segment lost 4 bases, leaving 6 bases of the junction unmatched. The CDR3 is made up of 15 amino acids. Germline V gene lookup returns CDR1 KGHDR and CDR2 SFDVKD. The CDR3: CATSESGTGFQPQHF. The CDR3 DNA reads TGTGCCACCAGTGAATCCGGGACAGGGTTTCAGCCCCAGCATTTT.

This sequence joins TRBV30 and TRBJ2-7; TRBD1 aligns across 12 bases. The ends lost 0 bases at V and 7 bases at J; junction bases unmatched: 10. The CDR3 is 16 amino acids. The germline V gene encodes CDR1 GTSNPN and CDR2 SVGIG (reference sequence). CDR3: CAWSVHWGQGAQEQYF. As DNA, the CDR3 is TGTGCCTGGAGTGTACACTGGGGACAGGGGGCGCAAGAGCAGTACTTC.

V usage is TRBV2 and J usage is TRBJ2-3; TRBD1 matches 8 bases. The CDR3 loop spans 16 amino acids. The V and J ends lost 7 bases and 4 bases, in that order; junction bases with no gene match: 13. The V gene's germline CDR1 is SNHLY and CDR2 FYNNEI. CDR3 protein: CASNPGQGGDSDTQYF. CDR3 in DNA: TGTGCCAGCAATCCCGGACAGGGTGGAGACTCAGATACGCAGTATTTT.

V usage is TRBV7-9 and J usage is TRBJ1-1, with D unclear. The germline V and J ends were trimmed by 8 bases and 4 bases, with 14 bases remaining between them. Germline lookup yields CDR1 SEHNR and CDR2 FQNEAQ (reference sequence). The CDR3 has 13 residues. Here the CDR3 reads CASSPVDVTEAFF. The CDR3 DNA sequence: TGTGCCAGCTCTCCGGTTGATGTCACTGAAGCTTTCTTT.

This chain joins TRBV27 and TRBJ2-3, with 10 bases matching TRBD2. Germline values: CDR1 MNHEY, CDR2 SMNVEV (reference sequence). Losses at the gene ends were 10 bases for V and 0 bases for J; bases not matched to a gene: 7. The CDR3 runs 15 residues. CDR3 loop: CATHRTSGSTDTQYF. The CDR3 nucleotides are TGTGCCACACACCGGACTAGCGGTAGCACAGATACGCAGTATTTT.

The rearrangement joins TRBV5-1 to TRBJ2-1; D perhaps matches TRBD1 (6 bases). CDR3 length equals 14 residues. V lost 2 bases, J lost 6 bases, and 12 bases lay in between. CDR1 is SGHRS and CDR2 is YFSETQ in the germline V gene. The DNA for the CDR3 is TGCGCCAGCAGCTTCCGTACAGGGAGCAATGAGCAGTTCTTC. Translation gives CASSFRTGSNEQFF.

The chain couples TRBV30 to TRBJ1-3, with TRBD1 matching 8 bases. Germline V gene data show CDR1 as GTSNPN and CDR2 as SVGIG (reference sequence). Losses at the gene ends were 5 bases for V and 0 bases for J; bases not matched to a gene: 0. This CDR3 is built from 13 residues. CDR3 in DNA: TGTGCCTGGGACAGGGGCTCTGGAAACACCATATATTTT. This codes for CAWDRGSGNTIYF.

The V call is TRBV20-1, the J call TRBJ2-7; TRBD1 agrees at 7 bases. The ends lost 3 bases at V and 3 bases at J; junction bases unmatched: 5. Germline V CDR1 and CDR2: DFQATT, SNEGSKA (reference sequence). The CDR3 spans 13 residues. The CDR3 loop reads CSASAWDSYEQYF. CDR3 nucleotides: TGCAGTGCTAGTGCTTGGGACAGCTACGAGCAGTACTTC.

V usage is TRBV2 and J usage is TRBJ1-2, with D possibly being TRBD1 (6 bases). The germline V and J ends were trimmed by 6 bases and 4 bases, with 12 bases remaining between them. The germline V gene encodes CDR1 SNHLY and CDR2 FYNNEI. The CDR3 runs to 13 residues. The CDR3 DNA is TGTGCCAGCAGGGACGGGACACTCTATGGCTACACCTTC. Translating gives CASRDGTLYGYTF.

J is TRBJ1-2 and V is TRBV12-3 or TRBV12-4, with D unclear. The CDR3 is made up of 13 amino acids. Trimming took off 3 bases at V and 8 bases at J, with 13 bases between the two ends. The CDR3 DNA is TGTGCCAGCAGTTTTAAGTACAGCGGGGGCTACACCTTC. Its protein product is CASSFKYSGGYTF.

V is TRBV6-5 and J is TRBJ2-1; 7 nucleotides match TRBD2. The CDR3 covers 14 residues. J gave up 8 bases and V 7 bases, and 11 bases lay outside the gene matches. Germline loops: CDR1 MNHEY, CDR2 SVGAGI. Here the CDR3 reads CASIQNRLAHEQFF. Here the CDR3 DNA reads TGTGCCAGCATCCAGAACCGACTAGCTCATGAGCAGTTCTTC.

This chain joins TRBV5-4 and TRBJ2-3, with TRBD2 as a possible D gene (6 bases). The germline V and J ends were trimmed by 4 bases and 6 bases, with 18 bases remaining between them. The CDR3 is 15 residues long. CDR1 and CDR2 from the germline V gene are SGHNT and YYREEE (reference sequence). This CDR3 reads CASSVQPGAADTQYF. In DNA form, the CDR3 reads TGTGCCAGCAGCGTGCAGCCGGGAGCGGCGGATACGCAGTATTTT.

The genes are TRBV9 and TRBJ2-5; TRBD2 matches 12 bases. The CDR3 sequence is 19 residues long. V shed 0 bases and J 0 bases; nucleotides not matched to a gene: 9. The germline CDR1 and CDR2 sequences are SGDLS and YYNGEE. The CDR3: CASSVGWASGRANQETQYF. DNA of the CDR3: TGTGCCAGCAGCGTAGGATGGGCTAGCGGGAGGGCCAACCAAGAGACCCAGTACTTC. Full variable domain (outside the CDR3, taken from reference TRBV9 and TRBJ2-5): DSGVTQTPKHLITATGQRVTLRCSPRSGDLSVYWYQQSLDQGLQFLIQYYNGEERAKGNILERFSAQQFPDLHSELNLSSLELGDSALYFCASSVGWASGRANQETQYFGPGTRLLVL.

The rearrangement links TRBV7-9 to TRBJ1-2; possible D gene TRBD1, 6 bases. Per germline, CDR1 SEHNR and CDR2 FQNEAQ (reference sequence). V was shortened by 4 bases and J by 8 bases, with 14 bases between the two germline ends. There are 13 residues in the CDR3. DNA of the CDR3: TGTGCCAGCAGCTCAGGGGTATCGGGAGGCTACACCTTC. Translation gives CASSSGVSGGYTF.

The chain employs TRBV29-1 and TRBJ2-1, with D maybe TRBD2 (6 bases). The CDR3 totals 13 residues. Germline values: CDR1 SQVTM, CDR2 ANQGSEA. V was shortened by 8 bases and J by 7 bases, with 18 bases between the two germline ends. In DNA form, the CDR3 reads TGCAGCCTACTGGTGGAGGGGACGAATGAGCAGTTCTTC. This encodes CSLLVEGTNEQFF.

The chain carries TRBV28 and TRBJ1-4; 7 bases agree with TRBD1. There are 14 residues in the CDR3. V shed 6 bases and J 6 bases; nucleotides not matched to a gene: 7. Germline-derived CDR1 and CDR2 are MDHEN and SYDVKM. The CDR3: CASSETGQYEKLFF. The DNA of the CDR3 is TGTGCCAGCAGCGAGACAGGGCAGTATGAAAAACTGTTTTTT.

The CDR3 region has the DNA TGTGCCAGCAGCCCCGGGGGGCAGTTGAACTATGGCTACACCTTC. It encodes CASSPGGQLNYGYTF. The J gene is TRBJ1-2, the V gene TRBV5-4; a possible D gene is TRBD1 (6 bases). Trimming left V 4 bases short and J 2 bases short, with 15 bases between. This CDR3 is built from 15 residues. Per the germline V gene, CDR1 is SGHNT and CDR2 is YYREEE (reference sequence).

This clone was detected a few times. The gene calls are TRBV5-1 and TRBJ2-7, with TRBD2 matching over 8 bases. Germline CDR1 is SGHRS and CDR2 is YFSETQ. After removal of 4 bases from V and 0 bases from J, the junction contained 3 bases not matched to a gene. There are 14 residues in the CDR3. CDR3 protein: CASSPGTSSYEQYF. In nucleotides, the CDR3 is TGCGCCAGCAGCCCGGGGACTAGCTCCTACGAGCAGTACTTC.

V gene TRBV24-1 combines with J gene TRBJ2-3; a possible D gene is TRBD2 (6 bases). Between the trimmed V and J ends, which lost 3 bases and 2 bases, there was a span of 14 bases. Per germline, CDR1 KGHDR and CDR2 SFDVKD. The CDR3 length is 16 residues. The CDR3 sequence: CATSDHTRGNTDTQYF. CDR3 DNA sequence: TGTGCCACCAGTGATCATACGCGGGGCAACACAGATACGCAGTATTTT.